This TCR beta chain was found in a study of blood T cells in healthy people across ages. Primed by a sample-barcoded 5' primer and a J-beta primer mix, a second PCR proceeded for about 6 to 12 cycles. Through a template-switch adaptor with 12 random nucleotides, each cDNA molecule received a tag. Using its own MiXCR run on the 5' RACE reads, TCRdb lists one record per CDR3 protein. The sample contains approximately 700,000 distinct CDR3 sequences, around 32% of which appear only once. Details on this clonotype: What it binds is unknown.

General study results and limits: Among long-lived donors, naive CD4+ cells were more numerous and diversity higher than in aged donors.

The CDR3 sequence is 14 residues long. Germline values: CDR1 SGHAT, CDR2 FQNNGV. With V trimmed by 4 bases and J by 4 bases, 5 bases remained unmatched. The sample consisted of blood. The TCR was taken from a woman aged 80 or older in good health. J is TRBJ1-1 and V is TRBV11-2; TRBD1 agrees at 8 bases. The CDR3 region is CASSSDRASTEAFF. CDR3 nucleotides: TGTGCCAGCAGCTCGGACAGGGCCTCCACTGAAGCTTTCTTT.